This T cell receptor beta chain was retrieved from a study of low-dose radiotherapy and immunotherapy resistance in tumors. Study-wide background: Doses delivered to Cohort 2 were 1 Gy per fraction every two weeks, amounting to 13 Gy over 26 weeks.

This clonotype occurred many times. Both TCRalpha and TCRbeta chains were reverse transcribed with V-gene-specific primers. TCRs were amplified for 20 to 25 PCR cycles with a constant-region primer and V-primer adapter. In TCRdb, the reads were re-called with MiXCR into one record per CDR3 protein. The data hold around 84,000 distinct CDR3 sequences, with around 17% observed a single time. Time point denoted: after trial treatment. The treatment denotes: LDRT plus nivolumab, ipilimumab, low-dose cyclophosphamide and aspirin (RACIN trial). Nivolumab, ipilimumab, aspirin, low-dose cyclophosphamide and low-dose radiotherapy were given to donors. With 4 bases removed from V and 7 bases from J, the gap between germline ends came to 13 bases. The CDR3 runs 13 residues. The germline gives CDR1 SGHVS, CDR2 FQNEAQ.

The input for sequencing was PBMCs, taken after low-dose radiotherapy plus immunotherapy. The V and J genes are TRBV7-8 and TRBJ1-1; weak D call: TRBD1 (6 bases). The TCR was taken from a male donor with prostate cancer. Here the CDR3 reads CASSSTGRNEAFF. DNA for the CDR3: TGTGCCAGCAGCTCCACAGGGAGGAATGAAGCTTTCTTT.